The 13 T cell receptor beta chains presented below share a single source sample, sequenced in a study of response to subunit inactivated influenza vaccine. TCRdb re-called the RT-PCR reads through MiXCR, storing one row per CDR3 protein. There are about 780,000 distinct CDR3 sequences in the sample; around 20% occur only once, and approximately 11% lies in the top ten. The input for sequencing was PBMCs from blood, taken more than 4 days after vaccination. The receptors stem from a man between 45 and 60 years old who received an inactivated influenza vaccine.

V gene TRBV7-2 combines with J gene TRBJ1-3; D gene ambiguous. Germline CDR1 reads SGHTA; CDR2 reads FQGNSA. The V end lost 1 base, the J end lost 0 bases, and 7 bases lay between the germline ends. The CDR3 loop spans 15 amino acids. CDR3 DNA: TGTGCCAGCAGCTTAGGGGAGTCCTCTGGAAACACCATATATTTT. This encodes CASSLGESSGNTIYF.

By share of the sample, this clonotype is medium-sized. This chain uses TRBV12-3 or TRBV12-4 with TRBJ1-5; D not resolved. The CDR3 runs 15 residues. Trimming shortened V by 3 bases and J by 5 bases, and 14 bases separated the two germline ends. The CDR3 region is CASSLRGIGYQPQHF. The CDR3 nucleotides are TGTGCCAGCAGTTTGAGAGGGATCGGGTATCAGCCCCAGCATTTT.

This chain joins TRBV4-2 and TRBJ2-7; 7 nucleotides match TRBD2. The CDR3 loop spans 17 amino acids. With V trimmed by 0 bases and J by 2 bases, 10 bases remained unmatched. Germline CDR1 and CDR2: LGHNA and YNFKEQ. CDR3 nucleotide sequence: TGTGCCAGCAGCCAAGATTGGAGCGGGAATCTTCCCTACGAGCAGTACTTC. This encodes CASSQDWSGNLPYEQYF.

The rearrangement uses TRBV29-1 and TRBJ1-2; D is perhaps TRBD1 (5 bases). Germline V lookup: CDR1 SQVTM, CDR2 ANQGSEA. The V gene lost 4 bases and the J gene lost 8 bases, with 17 bases spanning the gap. The CDR3 has 13 residues. In DNA form, the CDR3 reads TGCAGCGTTGCAAACGCAGGGACGTACGGCTACACCTTC. As protein: CSVANAGTYGYTF.

This clonotype was counted only a few times. The V and J genes are TRBV29-1 and TRBJ2-3, with TRBD1 matching 7 bases. The V segment lost 3 bases and the J segment 2 bases; nucleotides outside the gene matches: 5. There are 14 residues in the CDR3. Germline V lookup: CDR1 SQVTM, CDR2 ANQGSEA. The CDR3: CSVEKGQPTDTQYF. The CDR3 DNA follows: TGCAGCGTTGAGAAGGGACAGCCCACAGATACGCAGTATTTT.

This clonotype was detected a few times. This sequence joins TRBV9 and TRBJ1-1, with 7 positions matching TRBD1. The germline V gene has CDR1 SGDLS and CDR2 YYNGEE. The CDR3 contains 16 residues. J gave up 2 bases and V 0 bases, and 7 bases lay outside the gene matches. CDR3 amino acids: CASSVATGTANTEAFF. For the CDR3, the DNA is TGTGCCAGCAGCGTAGCAACAGGGACAGCCAACACTGAAGCTTTCTTT.

This clonotype was observed a few times. This chain links TRBV11-1 with TRBJ1-1; a possible D gene is TRBD1 (6 bases). The CDR3 is 18 amino acids. CDR1 and CDR2 from the germline V gene are SGHAT and FQDESV (reference sequence). V shed 6 bases and J shed 1 base, with 24 bases lying between them. The CDR3 DNA reads as TGTGCCAGCAGTAATAAAGCCGGTTTGGGACATCCGAACACTGAAGCTTTCTTT. This codes for CASSNKAGLGHPNTEAFF.

The V gene is TRBV12-3 or TRBV12-4, the J gene TRBJ2-2; possible D gene TRBD1, 6 bases. This CDR3 has 16 residues. V dropped 7 bases and J dropped 5 bases, with 20 bases sitting between them. The CDR3 DNA is TGTGCCAGCACCGCCCCGCTTGGGGGCCTTACCGGGGAGCTGTTTTTT. Amino acids: CASTAPLGGLTGELFF.

This clonotype was seen only a few times. The chain employs TRBV27 and TRBJ2-7; tentative D call: TRBD1 (6 bases). This CDR3 is built from 16 residues. V was clipped by 4 bases and J by 0 bases, with 16 bases between them. Germline assignment: CDR1 MNHEY and CDR2 SMNVEV (reference sequence). The CDR3 spells CASSSTGQARSYEQYF. The CDR3 coding sequence is TGTGCCAGCAGTTCAACGGGACAAGCTCGCTCCTACGAGCAGTACTTC.

J is TRBJ2-1 and V is TRBV30; 7 bases align to TRBD1. V dropped 0 bases and J dropped 3; count of bases not matched to a gene: 2. Germline values: CDR1 GTSNPN, CDR2 SVGIG (reference sequence). This CDR3 comprises 14 residues. The CDR3: CAWSVWDSYNEQFF. The CDR3, as DNA: TGTGCCTGGAGTGTATGGGACAGCTACAATGAGCAGTTCTTC.

V and J are TRBV14 and TRBJ2-5, with no clear D. The CDR3 contains 14 residues. Per germline, CDR1 SGHDN and CDR2 FVKESK. Trimming pared 3 bases from V and 4 bases from J, leaving 12 bases between. As DNA, the CDR3 is TGTGCCAGCAGCCAGACTCCCAAAGGAGAGACCCAGTACTTC. Translation gives CASSQTPKGETQYF.

CDR3 DNA sequence: TGCAGTGCTAGAGAAGGGGGCCGGGCCCACCTCGGTGAGCAGTTCTTC. Its protein is CSAREGGRAHLGEQFF. This rearrangement joins TRBV20-1 to TRBJ2-1; 7 nucleotides line up with TRBD1. The CDR3 consists of 16 residues. Germline V gene sequence: CDR1 DFQATT, CDR2 SNEGSKA (reference sequence). Unmatched junction bases numbered 14, after V lost 0 bases and J lost 9 bases.

The chain employs TRBV5-1 and TRBJ2-1; D not resolved. Germline CDR1 SGHRS, CDR2 YFSETQ. The germline V and J ends were trimmed by 2 bases and 6 bases, with 9 bases remaining between them. This CDR3 has 13 amino acids. The CDR3 DNA reads TGCGCCAGCAGCTTTGTATCCAGCAATGAGCAGTTCTTC. Translation gives CASSFVSSNEQFF.